The next 14 T cell receptor beta chains were all read from a single sample in a study of low-dose radiotherapy and immunotherapy resistance in tumors. Time point given: before trial treatment. Primers used for first-strand cDNA, a TRAV- and TRBV-specific set, covered both alpha and beta chains. An approximately 19-cycle PCR with a constant-region primer and V-primer adapter amplified TCRs. In TCRdb, the reads were re-called with MiXCR into one record per CDR3 protein. The repertoire holds tens of thousands of distinct CDR3 sequences, with 8% to 10% as singletons. The sample consisted of PBMCs, taken before treatment. The receptors were sampled from a male donor with prostate cancer.

In its sample, this clonotype was seen many times. This chain uses TRBV7-3 with TRBJ1-1, with D perhaps TRBD1 (5 bases). This CDR3 is 16 amino acids long. Trimming removed 0 bases at V and 4 bases at J, with 15 bases between. Germline V gene data show CDR1 as SGHTA and CDR2 as FQGTGA. For the CDR3, the DNA is TGTGCCAGCAGCTTAACCGGAGGCAGGGAAGGCACTGAAGCTTTCTTT. This gives the protein CASSLTGGREGTEAFF.

Points on this clonotype: A far larger clone is a single base away, which makes a read error likely. V usage is TRBV24-1 and J usage is TRBJ2-1; 7 positions match TRBD2. V dropped 3 bases and J dropped 10; count of bases not matched to a gene: 11. There are 15 residues in the CDR3. Germline loops: CDR1 KGHDR, CDR2 SFDVKD. CDR3 coding DNA: TGTGCCACCAGTGATCATAGGGACGGGGGGAACGAGCAGTTCTTC. Its protein is CATSDHRDGGNEQFF.

By sample fraction, this clonotype is medium-sized. The rearrangement uses TRBV29-1 and TRBJ2-7; D is ambiguous. Trimming stripped 4 bases from V and 2 bases from J, with 12 bases between. Germline V gene sequence: CDR1 SQVTM, CDR2 ANQGSEA. The CDR3 runs to 13 residues. CDR3 residues: CSVGENRAYEQYF. CDR3 DNA: TGCAGCGTTGGTGAGAACCGCGCCTACGAGCAGTACTTC.

A word on this clonotype: A far larger clone lies a single base away; this is likely a read error. J is TRBJ2-1 and V is TRBV21-1; TRBD2, as called in the table, went unchecked against the DNA. TRBV21-1 is a listed pseudogene. The CDR3 has 17 residues. The CDR3 DNA reads as TGTGCCAGCAGCTTAGTGGGTACTAGCGAAAGATACAATGAGCAGTTCTTC. It codes for CASSLVGTSERYNEQFF.

This clonotype has at least ten counts. CDR3 sequence (DNA): TGTGCCAGCAGTTCGGTGCGGGAGCAGTACTTC. Its translation is CASSSVREQYF. The rearrangement links TRBV3-1 to TRBJ2-7; no firm D call. The CDR3 has 11 residues. V dropped 6 bases and J dropped 7 bases, with 10 bases sitting between them. Germline-derived CDR1 and CDR2 are LGHDT and YNNKEL (reference sequence).

This clonotype has at least ten counts. This chain links TRBV28 with TRBJ2-1; perhaps TRBD2 as D (6 bases). There are 15 residues in the CDR3. V lost 9 bases to trimming and J lost 14 bases, with 29 bases between them. From germline, CDR1 is MDHEN and CDR2 SYDVKM. Written as DNA, the CDR3 is TGTGCCAGTTTCGGGATAAGGGGTACCGGGACTTTGGAGTTCTTC. The encoded protein is CASFGIRGTGTLEFF.

This clonotype was picked up many times. The chain couples TRBV5-1 to TRBJ2-5, with D perhaps given as TRBD1 or TRBD2 (5 bases each). The CDR3 spans 14 residues. V lost 4 bases and J 5 bases, leaving 15 bases between the germline ends. The germline gives CDR1 SGHRS, CDR2 YFSETQ. In nucleotides, the CDR3 is TGCGCCAGCAGCAACATGGGAGCAGGGGAGACCCAGTACTTC. Translation: CASSNMGAGETQYF.

This clonotype was observed at least ten times. This chain's CDR3 is CASSHRYNEQFF. DNA of the CDR3: TGTGCCAGCTCACACCGGTACAATGAGCAGTTCTTC. The gene calls are TRBV18 and TRBJ2-1; D not resolved. Germline loops: CDR1 KGHSH, CDR2 LQKENI. The V end was cut by 4 bases, the J end by 4 bases, with 5 bases between. The CDR3 length is 12 residues.

This clonotype has ten or more counts. Here the CDR3 DNA reads TGTGCCAGCAGTTCCTCCGGGACAGGGATCTACAATGAGCAGTTCTTC. It encodes CASSSSGTGIYNEQFF. The chain recombines TRBV12-3 or TRBV12-4 with TRBJ2-1; 9 bases are shared with TRBD1. The length of the CDR3 is 16 residues. The J segment lost 3 bases and the V segment lost 4 bases, leaving 7 bases of the junction unmatched.

Many counts were recorded for this clonotype. J is TRBJ1-2 and V is TRBV7-9; D not certain. V shed 5 bases and J shed 7 bases, with 17 bases lying between them. The germline CDR1 and CDR2 sequences are SEHNR and FQNEAQ (reference sequence). CDR3 length equals 14 residues. CDR3 nucleotide sequence: TGTGCCAGCAGCCCGTCCGGGTCGTTCGGTGGCTACACCTTC. Residues: CASSPSGSFGGYTF.

This clonotype occurred many times. V gene TRBV28 combines with J gene TRBJ1-5; D is unclear. Germline V gene data show CDR1 as MDHEN and CDR2 as SYDVKM. This CDR3 comprises 12 residues. Trimming left V 5 bases short and J 7 bases short, with 9 bases between. CDR3 protein: CASSPRAQPQHF. CDR3 sequence (DNA): TGTGCCAGCAGTCCCCGGGCCCAGCCCCAGCATTTT.

This clonotype was counted ten times or more. The V gene is TRBV9, the J gene TRBJ2-2, with 9 nucleotides matching TRBD1. V lost 3 bases and J lost 4; bases outside the gene matches: 4. CDR1 SGDLS and CDR2 YYNGEE come from the germline V gene. The CDR3 runs to 15 residues. CDR3 bases: TGTGCCAGCAGCGATCGGACAGGGGTCACCGGGGAGCTGTTTTTT. Translating gives CASSDRTGVTGELFF.

This clonotype was detected many times. V and J are TRBV28 and TRBJ1-3; a possible D gene is TRBD1 (5 bases). The CDR3 covers 16 residues. Trimming left V 5 bases short and J 0 bases short, with 14 bases between. CDR1 and CDR2 from the germline V gene are MDHEN and SYDVKM. This CDR3 reads CASSRGGGNSGNTIYF. CDR3 nucleotides: TGTGCCAGCAGTCGGGGGGGGGGTAACTCTGGAAACACCATATATTTT.

The chain combines TRBV6-5 with TRBJ2-6, with D possibly matching TRBD1 (6 bases). CDR1 is MNHEY, CDR2 SVGAGI, per germline. V was clipped by 4 bases and J by 4 bases, with 17 bases between them. This CDR3 comprises 17 residues. CDR3 region: CASSSRKTGTGANVLTF. The CDR3 DNA sequence: TGTGCCAGCAGTTCCCGAAAGACCGGGACAGGGGCCAACGTCCTGACTTTC.